A selection of T cell receptor beta chains follows, all from one sample in a study of T cells in Graves' hyperthyroidism and ophthalmopathy. TCRdb passed the multiplex PCR reads through MiXCR, listing each CDR3 protein once. The sample contains a few hundred thousand distinct CDR3 sequences, approximately 25% of which appear only once. The sample consisted of blood. All receptors come from a man in his forties or fifties with Graves' hyperthyroidism. The CDR3 runs from the conserved cysteine through the conserved F or W. D genes are given only for firm matches. The size of a clone is reported for some rows only, either as once, few or many, or as a class for expanded clones.

TRBJ1-1,TRBV4-1,15,NA,few,CASSQDQYRTGEAFF,TGCGCCAGCAGCCAAGATCAGTATCGGACGGGTGAAGCTTTCTTT
TRBJ1-1,TRBV12-3/TRBV12-4,14,NA,many,CASTLQGWIGEAFF,TGTGCCAGCACCCTACAGGGTTGGATCGGTGAAGCTTTCTTT
TRBJ2-1,TRBV11-3,15,TRBD1,many,CASSPGQGLSNEQFF,TGTGCCAGCAGCCCCGGACAGGGGCTTAGCAATGAGCAGTTCTTC
TRBJ1-1,TRBV20-1,16,TRBD1,many,CSARIRDRWGGTEAFF,TGCAGTGCTAGAATTCGGGACAGGTGGGGGGGGACTGAAGCTTTCTTT
TRBJ2-1,TRBV5-1,11,NA,many,CASIGYNEQFF,TGCGCCAGCATAGGCTACAATGAGCAGTTCTTC
TRBJ2-1,TRBV2,17,TRBD2,NA,CASTRLAGGGSYNEQFF,TGTGCCAGCACAAGGCTAGCGGGAGGTGGATCCTACAATGAGCAGTTCTTC
TRBJ2-1,TRBV6-1,19,NA,few,CASSETGLLGGGPYNEQFF,TGTGCCAGCAGTGAAACGGGCCTGTTAGGAGGGGGCCCGTACAATGAGCAGTTCTTC
TRBJ2-5,TRBV27,15,TRBD1,many,CASSLVQGAVGSQYF,TGTGCCAGCAGTTTAGTTCAGGGGGCCGTAGGGTCCCAGTACTTC
TRBJ2-3,TRBV9,16,NA,few,CASSRTGTRTTDTQYF,TGTGCCAGCAGCAGGACCGGGACACGCACCACAGATACGCAGTATTTT
TRBJ2-1,TRBV5-6,12,NA,many,CASRARGGLEFF,TGTGCCAGCAGAGCCCGAGGCGGTTTGGAGTTCTTC
TRBJ2-2,TRBV28,15,NA,NA,CASRVQGRNTGELFF,TGTGCCAGCAGAGTTCAGGGAAGGAACACCGGGGAGCTGTTTTTT
TRBJ1-1,TRBV2,17,NA,many,CASSDGVWGSPNTEAFF,TGTGCCAGCAGTGATGGAGTCTGGGGGTCCCCGAACACTGAAGCTTTCTTT
TRBJ2-7,TRBV18,16,NA,once,CASSPWAGARYNEQYF,TGTGCCAGCTCACCGTGGGCGGGCGCCCGGTACAATGAGCAGTACTTC
TRBJ1-1,TRBV6-1,12,NA,NA,CAIQVGNTEAFF,TGTGCCATACAGGTTGGGAACACTGAAGCTTTCTTT
TRBJ1-1,TRBV10-3,15,NA,few,CATDLGLHRNTEAFF,TGTGCCACCGACTTAGGACTGCACAGGAACACTGAAGCTTTCTTT
TRBJ2-5,TRBV10-1,13,NA,few,CASSESGPSSGYF,TGCGCCAGCAGTGAGTCGGGACCCTCCTCGGGGTACTTC
TRBJ1-2,TRBV20-1,14,NA,NA,CSARDTLRNDGYTF,TGCAGTGCTAGAGATACCCTAAGAAATGATGGCTACACCTTC
TRBJ1-2,TRBV6-6,16,TRBD1,few,CASSYSGTGNNYGYTF,TGTGCCAGCAGTTACTCAGGGACAGGCAATAACTATGGCTACACCTTC
TRBJ2-1,TRBV7-2,15,TRBD2,many,CASSPTSGSHNEQFF,TGTGCCAGCAGTCCAACTAGCGGGAGCCACAATGAGCAGTTCTTC
TRBJ1-1,TRBV7-9,14,NA,NA,CASSEGAGQAEAFF,TGTGCCAGCAGCGAAGGAGCCGGGCAGGCTGAAGCTTTCTTT
TRBJ2-3,TRBV2,16,TRBD2,few,CASSPAGAGDTDTQYF,TGTGCCAGTAGTCCAGCGGGAGCGGGAGACACAGATACGCAGTATTTT
TRBJ1-2,TRBV20-1,13,NA,many,CSASRQGGYGYTF,TGCAGTGCTAGTCGGCAGGGTGGCTATGGCTACACCTTC
TRBJ2-1,TRBV20-1,18,TRBD2,few,CSARVYRSGTSAYNEQFF,TGCAGTGCTAGAGTATACAGATCCGGGACTAGCGCATACAATGAGCAGTTCTTC
TRBJ2-7,TRBV5-1,17,TRBD2,few,CASSLDTSGRSSYEQYF,TGCGCCAGCAGCTTGGACACTAGCGGGAGGAGCTCCTACGAGCAGTACTTC
TRBJ1-5,TRBV2,13,NA,NA,CASSGDPLSPQHF,TGTGCCAGCAGTGGCGACCCTCTCAGTCCCCAGCATTTT
TRBJ2-3,TRBV10-1,14,NA,NA,CASSDKGGTDTQYF,TGCGCCAGCAGTGACAAAGGGGGCACAGATACGCAGTATTTT
TRBJ2-1,TRBV9,17,TRBD2,NA,CASSARWGLANYNEQFF,TGTGCCAGCAGCGCGCGGTGGGGACTAGCGAACTACAATGAGCAGTTCTTC
TRBJ2-7,TRBV7-6,17,TRBD2,many,CASSFGLAGEISYEQYF,TGTGCCAGCAGCTTCGGACTAGCGGGAGAGATCTCCTACGAGCAGTACTTC
TRBJ2-4,TRBV18,12,NA,many,CASSPDGNIQYF,TGTGCCAGCTCACCAGATGGAAACATTCAGTACTTC
TRBJ2-5,TRBV11-2,12,NA,many,CASSLDPQTQYF,TGTGCCAGCAGCTTAGATCCCCAGACCCAGTACTTC
TRBJ2-7,TRBV6-1,15,TRBD2,few,CASSVERERPGEQYF,TGTGCCAGCAGTGTGGAGCGGGAGCGCCCGGGCGAGCAGTACTTC
TRBJ2-5,TRBV11-2,16,TRBD1,NA,CASSLGNRGLGETQYF,TGTGCCAGCAGCTTAGGGAACAGGGGGCTGGGGGAGACCCAGTACTTC
TRBJ1-1,TRBV12-3/TRBV12-4,14,NA,few,CASSLQGLGTEAFF,TGTGCCAGCAGTCTCCAGGGATTGGGCACTGAAGCTTTCTTT
TRBJ2-1,TRBV3-1,13,NA,many,CASSQRRDNEQFF,TGTGCCAGCAGCCAACGGCGAGACAATGAGCAGTTCTTC
TRBJ2-4,TRBV18,16,NA,NA,CASSPVDGGSKNIQYF,TGTGCCAGCTCACCGGTCGACGGGGGCTCCAAAAACATTCAGTACTTC
TRBJ2-5,TRBV6-5,15,TRBD2,few,CASSYSLGLAGGLYF,TGTGCCAGCAGTTACTCCCTGGGACTAGCGGGAGGCCTATACTTC
TRBJ1-4,TRBV29-1,14,TRBD1,few,CSVYDRATNEKLFF,TGCAGCGTTTACGACAGGGCAACTAATGAAAAACTGTTTTTT
TRBJ2-7,TRBV28,15,NA,NA,CASNHGGLYSYEQYF,TGTGCCAGCAACCATGGCGGGCTCTACTCCTACGAGCAGTACTTC
TRBJ2-1,TRBV20-1,10,NA,NA,CSARDEEQFF,TGCAGTGCTAGAGATGAGGAGCAGTTCTTC
TRBJ2-7,TRBV29-1,15,NA,NA,CSVEGKPGAPYEQYF,TGCAGCGTTGAAGGGAAACCGGGAGCCCCCTACGAGCAGTACTTC
TRBJ2-1,TRBV7-3,15,TRBD2,many,CASSSTGGSYNEQFF,TGTGCCAGCAGCTCTACGGGGGGTTCCTACAATGAGCAGTTCTTC
TRBJ1-6,TRBV3-1,15,TRBD1,few,CASSQDGTAYSPLHF,TGTGCCAGCAGCCAAGACGGGACAGCCTACTCACCCCTCCACTTT
TRBJ2-7,TRBV11-2,13,NA,NA,CASSKSGPYEQYF,TGTGCCAGCAGCAAAAGCGGACCCTACGAGCAGTACTTC
TRBJ1-1,TRBV12-3/TRBV12-4,13,NA,NA,CACSFGRNTEAFF,TGTGCCTGCAGTTTCGGACGAAACACTGAAGCTTTCTTT
TRBJ2-3,TRBV6-1,15,TRBD2,NA,CASGTGSGSRNTQYF,TGTGCCAGCGGCACGGGCAGCGGGAGTAGAAATACGCAGTATTTT
TRBJ2-2,TRBV5-6,14,NA,few,CASRGNFYTGELFF,TGTGCCAGCAGGGGCAACTTTTACACCGGGGAGCTGTTTTTT
TRBJ2-3,TRBV7-9,12,NA,many,CASSSVTDTQYF,TGTGCCAGCAGCTCCGTCACAGATACGCAGTATTTT
TRBJ2-3,TRBV12-5,15,NA,NA,CASGFSAGPLPTQYF,TGTGCTAGTGGTTTTTCCGCGGGGCCCCTGCCTACGCAGTATTTT
TRBJ1-2,TRBV2,13,NA,many,CASSGQPNYGYTF,TGTGCCAGCAGTGGACAGCCTAACTATGGCTACACCTTC
TRBJ2-1,TRBV20-1,17,TRBD2,NA,CSARGLAGGPGYNEQFF,TGCAGTGCTAGAGGACTAGCGGGAGGGCCGGGGTACAATGAGCAGTTCTTC
TRBJ2-1,TRBV16,12,NA,few,CASSHTGREQFF,TGTGCCAGCAGCCATACAGGTAGGGAGCAGTTCTTC
TRBJ2-5,TRBV30,12,TRBD2,NA,CAWTGGSETQYF,TGTGCCTGGACGGGGGGGTCGGAGACCCAGTACTTC